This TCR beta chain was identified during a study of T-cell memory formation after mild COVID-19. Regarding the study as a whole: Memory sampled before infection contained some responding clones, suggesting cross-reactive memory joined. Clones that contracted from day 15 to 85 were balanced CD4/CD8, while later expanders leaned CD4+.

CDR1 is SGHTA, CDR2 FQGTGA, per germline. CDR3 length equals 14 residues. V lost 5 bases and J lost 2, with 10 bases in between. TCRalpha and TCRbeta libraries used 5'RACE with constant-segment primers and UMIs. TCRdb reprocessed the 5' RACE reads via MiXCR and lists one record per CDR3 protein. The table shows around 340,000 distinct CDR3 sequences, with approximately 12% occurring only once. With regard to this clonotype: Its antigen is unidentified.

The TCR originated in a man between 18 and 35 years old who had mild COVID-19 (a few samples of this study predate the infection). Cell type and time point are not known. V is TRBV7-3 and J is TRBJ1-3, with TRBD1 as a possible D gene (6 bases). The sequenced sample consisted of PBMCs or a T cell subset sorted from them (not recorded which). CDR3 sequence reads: CASSPAGAGNTIYF. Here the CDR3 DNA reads TGTGCCAGCAGCCCAGCAGGGGCTGGAAACACCATATATTTT. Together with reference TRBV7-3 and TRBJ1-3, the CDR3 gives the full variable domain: GAGVSQTPSNKVTEKGKYVELRCDPISGHTALYWYRQSLGQGPEFLIYFQGTGAADDSGLPNDRFFAVRPEGSVSTLKIQRTERGDSAVYLCASSPAGAGNTIYFGEGSWLTVV.